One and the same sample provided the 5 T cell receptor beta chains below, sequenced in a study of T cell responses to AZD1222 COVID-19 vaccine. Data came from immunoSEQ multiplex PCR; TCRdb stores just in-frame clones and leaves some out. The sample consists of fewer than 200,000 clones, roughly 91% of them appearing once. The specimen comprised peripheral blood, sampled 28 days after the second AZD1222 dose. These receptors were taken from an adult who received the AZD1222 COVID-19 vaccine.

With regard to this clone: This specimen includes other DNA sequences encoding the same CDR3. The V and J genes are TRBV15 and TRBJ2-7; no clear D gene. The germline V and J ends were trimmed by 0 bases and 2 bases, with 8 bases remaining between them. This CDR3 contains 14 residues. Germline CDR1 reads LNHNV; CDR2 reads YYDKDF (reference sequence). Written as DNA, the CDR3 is TGTGCCACCAGCAGAGATCGTGGGCCCTACGAGCAGTACTTC. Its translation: CATSRDRGPYEQYF.

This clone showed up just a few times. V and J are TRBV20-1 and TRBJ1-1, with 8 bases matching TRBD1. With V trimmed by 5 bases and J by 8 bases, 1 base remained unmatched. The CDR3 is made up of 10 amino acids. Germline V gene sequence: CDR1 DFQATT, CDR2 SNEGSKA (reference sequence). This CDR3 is CSAQGAEAFF. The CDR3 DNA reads TGCAGTGCTCAGGGGGCGGAAGCTTTCTTT.

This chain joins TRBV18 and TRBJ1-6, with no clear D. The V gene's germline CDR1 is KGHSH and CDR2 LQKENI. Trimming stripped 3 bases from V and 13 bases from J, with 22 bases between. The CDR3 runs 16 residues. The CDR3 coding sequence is TGTGCCAGCTCACCCCTTTTTGGGGATCAGAGAGCGCCCCTCCACTTT. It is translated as CASSPLFGDQRAPLHF.

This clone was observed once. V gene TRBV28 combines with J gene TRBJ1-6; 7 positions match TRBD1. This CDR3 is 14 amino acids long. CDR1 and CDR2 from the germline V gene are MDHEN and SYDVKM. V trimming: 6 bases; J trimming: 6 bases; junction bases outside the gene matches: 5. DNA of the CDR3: TGTGCCAGCAGATCCGGGACAGTTAATTCACCCCTCCACTTT. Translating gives CASRSGTVNSPLHF.

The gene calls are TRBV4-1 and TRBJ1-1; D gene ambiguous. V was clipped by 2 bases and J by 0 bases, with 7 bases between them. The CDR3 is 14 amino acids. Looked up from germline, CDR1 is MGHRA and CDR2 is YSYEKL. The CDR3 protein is CASSQLTVNTEAFF. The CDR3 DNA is TGCGCCAGCAGCCAATTGACGGTGAACACTGAAGCTTTCTTT.